These 5 T cell receptor beta chains came from one sample sequenced in a study of CD8+CD57+ T cells in acquired aplastic anemia. Profiling of TCR beta VDJ combinations and CDR3 sequences used genomic DNA as template. From the reads, TCRdb called clonotypes with MiXCR, one entry per CDR3 protein. The sample shows approximately 380,000 distinct CDR3 sequences, 55% to 70% of them seen only once. The sample taken for sequencing was sorted CD4+, CD8+, or CD8+CD57+ T cells (not recorded which) from PBMCs. The receptors stem from a human donor in good health, serving as a control.

This chain uses TRBV20-1 with TRBJ2-7; the match to TRBD2 covers 11 bases. The CDR3 is made up of 12 amino acids. Germline V CDR1 and CDR2: DFQATT, SNEGSKA (reference sequence). J was trimmed by 10 bases and V by 5 bases; bases with no gene match: 7. The CDR3 nucleotides are TGCAGTGCTCCCGGGACTAGCGGCGCACAGTACTTC. This translates into CSAPGTSGAQYF.

This clonotype was seen ten or more times. The chain is built from TRBV20-1 and TRBJ2-3; D is unresolved. V was clipped by 6 bases and J by 1 base, with 14 bases between them. Germline CDR1 and CDR2: DFQATT and SNEGSKA (reference sequence). The CDR3 extends over 14 amino acids. As DNA, the CDR3 is TGCAGTGCCTATGAGCCCCTAGGCACAGATACGCAGTATTTT. This codes for CSAYEPLGTDTQYF.

The chain uses TRBV6-2 or TRBV6-3 and TRBJ2-7; D ambiguous. Germline CDR1 reads MNHEY; CDR2 reads SVGEGT. Trimming pared 9 bases from V and 3 bases from J, leaving 9 bases between. The length of the CDR3 is 11 residues. The CDR3: CARGMNYEQYF. As DNA, the CDR3 is TGTGCCAGGGGTATGAACTACGAGCAGTACTTC.

This clonotype occurred once. A junction end diverges from the germline sequence, so it may reflect a read error. V and J are TRBV7-7 and TRBJ1-1, with D perhaps TRBD1 (5 bases). The CDR3 extends over 14 amino acids. Germline loops: CDR1 SSHAT, CDR2 FNYEAQ (reference sequence). CDR3 protein: CASSRRLAGDAGEF. The CDR3 DNA follows: TGTGCTAGCAGCCGTCGACTAGCGGGGGACGCCGGGGAGTTT.

V usage is TRBV4-3 and J usage is TRBJ1-1; no reliable D call. The CDR3 is made up of 13 amino acids. V lost 6 bases and J 1 base, leaving 9 bases between the germline ends. Germline CDR1 reads LGHNA; CDR2 reads YSLEER. The CDR3 sequence: CASRGGRNTEAFF. The DNA for the CDR3 is TGCGCCAGCAGGGGAGGGAGGAACACTGAAGCTTTCTTT.